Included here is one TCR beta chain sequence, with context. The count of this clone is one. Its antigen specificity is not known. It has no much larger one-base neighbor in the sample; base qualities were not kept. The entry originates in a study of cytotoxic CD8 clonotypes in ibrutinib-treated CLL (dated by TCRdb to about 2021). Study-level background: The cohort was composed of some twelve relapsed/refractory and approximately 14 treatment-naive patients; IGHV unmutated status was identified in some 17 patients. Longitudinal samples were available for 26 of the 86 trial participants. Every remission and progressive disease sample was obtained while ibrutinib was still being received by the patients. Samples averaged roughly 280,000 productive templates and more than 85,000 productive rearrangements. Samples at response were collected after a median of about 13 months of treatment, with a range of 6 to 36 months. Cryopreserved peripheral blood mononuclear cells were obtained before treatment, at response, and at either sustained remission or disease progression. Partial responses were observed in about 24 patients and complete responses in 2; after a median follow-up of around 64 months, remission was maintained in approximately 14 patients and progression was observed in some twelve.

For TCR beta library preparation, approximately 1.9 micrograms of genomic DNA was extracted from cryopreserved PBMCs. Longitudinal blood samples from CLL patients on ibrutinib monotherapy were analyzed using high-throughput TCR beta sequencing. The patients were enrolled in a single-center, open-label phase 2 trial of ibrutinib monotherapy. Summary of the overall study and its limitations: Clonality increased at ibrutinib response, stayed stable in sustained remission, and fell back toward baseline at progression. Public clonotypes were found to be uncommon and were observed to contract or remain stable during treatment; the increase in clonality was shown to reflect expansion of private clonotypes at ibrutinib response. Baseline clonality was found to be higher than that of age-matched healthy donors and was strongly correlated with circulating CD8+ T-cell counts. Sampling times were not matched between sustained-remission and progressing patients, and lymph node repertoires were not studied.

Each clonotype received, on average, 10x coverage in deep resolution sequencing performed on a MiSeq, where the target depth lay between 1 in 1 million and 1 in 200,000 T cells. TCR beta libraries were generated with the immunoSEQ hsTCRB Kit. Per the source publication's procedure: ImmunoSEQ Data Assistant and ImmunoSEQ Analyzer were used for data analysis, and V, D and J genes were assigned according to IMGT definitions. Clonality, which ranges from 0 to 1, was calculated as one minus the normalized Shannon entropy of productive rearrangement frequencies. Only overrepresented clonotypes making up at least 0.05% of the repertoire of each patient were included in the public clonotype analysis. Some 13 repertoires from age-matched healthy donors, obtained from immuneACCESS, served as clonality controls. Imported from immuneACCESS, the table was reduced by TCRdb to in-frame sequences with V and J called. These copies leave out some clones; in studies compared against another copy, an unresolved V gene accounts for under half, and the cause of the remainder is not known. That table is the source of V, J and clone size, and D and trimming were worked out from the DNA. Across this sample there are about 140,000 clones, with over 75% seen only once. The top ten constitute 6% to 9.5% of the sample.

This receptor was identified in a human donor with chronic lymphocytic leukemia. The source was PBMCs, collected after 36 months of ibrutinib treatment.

The CDR3 sequence is CASTPGGTSSYEQYF. In nucleotides, the sequence is TGTGCCAGCACCCCGGGAGGGACAAGCTCCTACGAGCAGTACTTC. The rearranged chain carries TRBV28 and TRBJ2-7, with 8 middle bases fitting TRBD2. From V the trimming removes 7 bases and from J it removes 0 bases, while the gene matches leave 8 bases of the junction unaccounted for. CDR3 length: 15 amino acids, cysteine to phenylalanine. Only the CDR3 part of the read is kept: 45 bases, read in frame from the first base. CDR1 is given as MDHEN and CDR2 as SYDVKM, both from the germline V gene.